Given below is one T cell receptor (beta chain) in context. The V and J ends lost 1 base and 5 bases respectively, with 12 bases between them. CDR1 is SGHRS, CDR2 YFSETQ, per germline. The CDR3 has 15 residues. The time point was: newly diagnosed GD, antithyroid drugs for less than 3 months. The TCR library was made from RNA that had been extracted from PBMCs in TRIzol. A roughly 9-milliliter sample of peripheral blood was drawn into EDTA tubes. This specimen belongs to a study of regulatory T cells in long-lasting Graves disease. iRepertoire HTBI primers and Arm-PCR of CDR3 regions built TCR beta libraries. TCRdb passed the multiplex PCR reads through MiXCR, listing each CDR3 protein once. The sample lists approximately 540,000 distinct CDR3 sequences; around 12% were seen once. The same specimen was also included in a second study, on T cells in Graves' hyperthyroidism and ophthalmopathy.

This TCR came from a woman in her 30s with Graves disease. Sample: peripheral blood mononuclear cells (PBMCs), taken at new diagnosis, from a patient treated with antithyroid drugs. The chain couples TRBV5-1 to TRBJ2-2; D unclear. The CDR3 DNA is TGCGCCAGCAGCTTGTCCGAGACGGTGACCGGGGAGCTGTTTTTT. Amino acid sequence: CASSLSETVTGELFF. The complete variable domain, with remaining parts taken from reference TRBV5-1 and TRBJ2-2, reads KAGVTQTPRYLIKTRGQQVTLSCSPISGHRSVSWYQQTPGQGLQFLFEYFSETQRNKGNFPGRFSGRQFSNSRSEMNVSTLELGDSALYLCASSLSETVTGELFFGEGSRLTVL.